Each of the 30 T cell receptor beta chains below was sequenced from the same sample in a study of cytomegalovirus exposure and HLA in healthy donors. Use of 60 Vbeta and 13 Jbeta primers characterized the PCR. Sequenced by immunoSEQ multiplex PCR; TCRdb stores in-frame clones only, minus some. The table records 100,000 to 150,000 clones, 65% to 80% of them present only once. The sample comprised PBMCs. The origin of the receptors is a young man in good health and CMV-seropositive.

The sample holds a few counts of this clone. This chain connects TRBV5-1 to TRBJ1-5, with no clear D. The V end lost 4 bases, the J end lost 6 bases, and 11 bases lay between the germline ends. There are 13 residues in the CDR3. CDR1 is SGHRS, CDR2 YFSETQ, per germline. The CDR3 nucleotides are TGCGCCAGCAGCGCCACGCCAGGTCAGCCCCAGCATTTT. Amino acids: CASSATPGQPQHF.

In DNA form, the CDR3 reads TGCGCCAGCAGCTTGGTCGGGGGACAGGGGAGGACTGAAGCTTTCTTT. Translated: CASSLVGGQGRTEAFF. The chain has TRBV5-1 and TRBJ1-1; 10 bases line up with TRBD1. Germline-derived CDR1 and CDR2 are SGHRS and YFSETQ. The CDR3 covers 16 residues. Trimming removed 0 bases from V and 5 bases from J; junction bases left unmatched: 7.

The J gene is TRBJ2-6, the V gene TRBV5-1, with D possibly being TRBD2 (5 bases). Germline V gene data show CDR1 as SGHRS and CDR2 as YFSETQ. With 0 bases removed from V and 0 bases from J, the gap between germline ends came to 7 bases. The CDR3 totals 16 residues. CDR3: CASSLVGSSGANVLTF. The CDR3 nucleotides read TGCGCCAGCAGCTTGGTGGGGAGCTCTGGGGCCAACGTCCTGACTTTC. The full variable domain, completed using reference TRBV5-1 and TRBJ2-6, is KAGVTQTPRYLIKTRGQQVTLSCSPISGHRSVSWYQQTPGQGLQFLFEYFSETQRNKGNFPGRFSGRQFSNSRSEMNVSTLELGDSALYLCASSLVGSSGANVLTFGAGSRLTVL.

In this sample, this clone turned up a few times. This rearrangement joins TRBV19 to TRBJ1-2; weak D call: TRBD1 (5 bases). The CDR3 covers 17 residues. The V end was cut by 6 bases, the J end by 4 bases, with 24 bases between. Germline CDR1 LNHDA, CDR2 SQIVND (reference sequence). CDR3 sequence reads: CASSRFPPRQTSYGYTF. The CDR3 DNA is TGTGCCAGTAGCAGATTTCCTCCCCGACAGACAAGCTATGGCTACACCTTC. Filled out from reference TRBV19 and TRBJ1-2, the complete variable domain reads DGGITQSPKYLFRKEGQNVTLSCEQNLNHDAMYWYRQDPGQGLRLIYYSQIVNDFQKGDIAEGYSVSREKKESFPLTVTSAQKNPTAFYLCASSRFPPRQTSYGYTFGSGTRLTVV.

CDR3 coding DNA: TGTGCCAGCAACCAAGGGGAATGGACTGAAGCTTTCTTT. As protein: CASNQGEWTEAFF. The chain uses TRBV6-5 and TRBJ1-1, with a possible D match to TRBD1 (5 bases). In germline, CDR1 is MNHEY, CDR2 SVGAGI. Trimming cost V 7 bases and J 5 bases, with 14 bases left between them. The CDR3 has 13 amino acids.

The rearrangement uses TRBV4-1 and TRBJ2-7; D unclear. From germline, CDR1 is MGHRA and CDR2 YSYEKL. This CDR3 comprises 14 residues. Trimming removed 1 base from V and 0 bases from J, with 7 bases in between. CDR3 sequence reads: CASSQVRGSYEQYF. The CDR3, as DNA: TGCGCCAGCAGCCAAGTTAGAGGCTCCTACGAGCAGTACTTC.

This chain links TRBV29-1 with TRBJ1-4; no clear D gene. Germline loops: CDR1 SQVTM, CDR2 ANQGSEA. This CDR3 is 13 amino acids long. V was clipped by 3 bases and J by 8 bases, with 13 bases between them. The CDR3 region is CSVDRPGEEKLFF. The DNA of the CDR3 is TGCAGCGTTGATAGGCCGGGTGAAGAAAAACTGTTTTTT.

The CDR3 DNA follows: TGCAGCGTTGAAATTTGGGCTGCTACCTACGAGCAGTACTTC. Residues: CSVEIWAATYEQYF. The V and J genes are TRBV29-1 and TRBJ2-7; D ambiguous. The CDR3 spans 14 residues. V was cut by 2 bases and J by 2 bases, with 13 bases left in between. The germline gives CDR1 SQVTM, CDR2 ANQGSEA.

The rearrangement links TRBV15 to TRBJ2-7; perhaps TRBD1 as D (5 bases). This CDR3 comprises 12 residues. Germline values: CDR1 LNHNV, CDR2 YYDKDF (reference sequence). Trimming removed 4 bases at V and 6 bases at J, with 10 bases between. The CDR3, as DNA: TGTGCCACCAGCACCGACAGTTTCGAGCAGTACTTC. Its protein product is CATSTDSFEQYF.

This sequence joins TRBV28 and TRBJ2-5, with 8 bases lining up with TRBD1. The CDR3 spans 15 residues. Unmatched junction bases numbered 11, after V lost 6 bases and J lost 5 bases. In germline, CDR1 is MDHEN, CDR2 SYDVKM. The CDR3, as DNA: TGTGCCAGCAGCCATACAGGGGGAATAGTTGAGACCCAGTACTTC. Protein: CASSHTGGIVETQYF.

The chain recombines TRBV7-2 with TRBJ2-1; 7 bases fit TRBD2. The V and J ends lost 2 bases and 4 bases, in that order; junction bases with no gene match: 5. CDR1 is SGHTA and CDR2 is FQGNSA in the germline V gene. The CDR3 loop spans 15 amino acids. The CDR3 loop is CASSLSGGRYNEQFF. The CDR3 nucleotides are TGTGCCAGCAGCTTATCGGGGGGACGGTACAATGAGCAGTTCTTC.

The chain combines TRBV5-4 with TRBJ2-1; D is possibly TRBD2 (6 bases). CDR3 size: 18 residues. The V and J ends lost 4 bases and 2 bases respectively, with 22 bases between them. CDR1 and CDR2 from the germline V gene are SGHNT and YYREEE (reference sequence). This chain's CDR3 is CASSPDGTSISAYNEQFF. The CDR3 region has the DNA TGTGCCAGCAGCCCCGACGGGACTTCCATATCGGCCTACAATGAGCAGTTCTTC.

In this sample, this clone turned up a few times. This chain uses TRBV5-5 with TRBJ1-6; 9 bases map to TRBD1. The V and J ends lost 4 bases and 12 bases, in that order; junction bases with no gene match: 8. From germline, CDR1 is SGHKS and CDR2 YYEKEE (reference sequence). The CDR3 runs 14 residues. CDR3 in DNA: TGTGCCAGCAGCCCTGGACAGGGGCGAATACCCCTCCACTTT. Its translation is CASSPGQGRIPLHF.

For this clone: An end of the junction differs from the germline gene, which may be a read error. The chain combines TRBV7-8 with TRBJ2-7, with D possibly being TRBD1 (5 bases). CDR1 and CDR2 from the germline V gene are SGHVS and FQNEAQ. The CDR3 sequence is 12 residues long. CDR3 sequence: CASSLDSYGQYF. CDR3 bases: TGTGCCAGCAGCCTTGACAGCTACGGGCAGTACTTC.

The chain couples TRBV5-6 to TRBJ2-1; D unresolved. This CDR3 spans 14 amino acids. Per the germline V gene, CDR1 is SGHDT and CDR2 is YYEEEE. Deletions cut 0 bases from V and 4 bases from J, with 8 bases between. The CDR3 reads CASSLAGSYNEQFF. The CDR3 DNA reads TGTGCCAGCAGCTTGGCGGGTAGTTACAATGAGCAGTTCTTC.

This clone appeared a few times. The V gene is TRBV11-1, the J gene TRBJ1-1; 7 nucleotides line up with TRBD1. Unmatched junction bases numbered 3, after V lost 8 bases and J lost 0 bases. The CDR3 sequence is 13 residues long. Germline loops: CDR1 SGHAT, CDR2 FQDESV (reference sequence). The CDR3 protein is CASGDRVNTEAFF. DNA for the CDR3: TGTGCCAGCGGCGACAGGGTGAACACTGAAGCTTTCTTT.

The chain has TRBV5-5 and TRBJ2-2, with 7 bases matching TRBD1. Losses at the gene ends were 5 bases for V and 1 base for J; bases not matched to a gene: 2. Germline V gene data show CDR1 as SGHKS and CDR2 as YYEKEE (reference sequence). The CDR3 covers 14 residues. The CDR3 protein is CASSRTGNTGELFF. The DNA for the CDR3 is TGTGCCAGCAGTCGGACAGGGAACACCGGGGAGCTGTTTTTT.

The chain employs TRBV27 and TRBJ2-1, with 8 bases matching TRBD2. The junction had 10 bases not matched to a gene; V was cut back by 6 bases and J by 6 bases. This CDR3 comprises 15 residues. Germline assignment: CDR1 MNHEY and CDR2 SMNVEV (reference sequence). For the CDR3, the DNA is TGTGCCAGCAGCCAGGGACTAGGAGTTGGCAATGAGCAGTTCTTC. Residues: CASSQGLGVGNEQFF.

The CDR3 DNA reads TGTGCCAGTAGTATGAGGGAAGTCGGCTACCAAGAGACCCAGTACTTC. This codes for CASSMREVGYQETQYF. This sequence joins TRBV19 and TRBJ2-5; maybe TRBD2 (5 bases). Germline V gene lookup returns CDR1 LNHDA and CDR2 SQIVND (reference sequence). The CDR3 is made up of 16 amino acids. Trimming shortened V by 3 bases and J by 0 bases, and 14 bases separated the two germline ends.

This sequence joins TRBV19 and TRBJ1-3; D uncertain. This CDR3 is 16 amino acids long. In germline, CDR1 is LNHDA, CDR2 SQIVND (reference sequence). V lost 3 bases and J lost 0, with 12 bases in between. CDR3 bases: TGTGCCAGTAGTATTCACTGGGAGAGCTCTGGAAACACCATATATTTT. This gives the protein CASSIHWESSGNTIYF.

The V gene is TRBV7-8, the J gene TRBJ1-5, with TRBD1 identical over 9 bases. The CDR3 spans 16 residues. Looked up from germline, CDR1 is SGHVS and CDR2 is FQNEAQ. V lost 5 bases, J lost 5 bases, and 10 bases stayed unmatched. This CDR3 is CASSAQGASLYQPQHF. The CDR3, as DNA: TGTGCCAGCAGCGCACAGGGGGCGTCCCTCTATCAGCCCCAGCATTTT.

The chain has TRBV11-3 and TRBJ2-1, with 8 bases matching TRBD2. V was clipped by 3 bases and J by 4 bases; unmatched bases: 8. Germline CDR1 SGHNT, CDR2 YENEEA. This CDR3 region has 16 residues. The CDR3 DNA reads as TGTGCCAGCAGCTTTAAAATGACTAGCGCTTACAATGAGCAGTTCTTC. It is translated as CASSFKMTSAYNEQFF.

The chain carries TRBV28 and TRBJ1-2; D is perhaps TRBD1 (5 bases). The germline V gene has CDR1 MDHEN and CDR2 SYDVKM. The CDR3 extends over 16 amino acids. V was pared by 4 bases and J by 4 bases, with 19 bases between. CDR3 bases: TGTGCCAGCAGTTCGAGTAAGGGGAGGTATAGCTATGGCTACACCTTC. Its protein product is CASSSSKGRYSYGYTF.

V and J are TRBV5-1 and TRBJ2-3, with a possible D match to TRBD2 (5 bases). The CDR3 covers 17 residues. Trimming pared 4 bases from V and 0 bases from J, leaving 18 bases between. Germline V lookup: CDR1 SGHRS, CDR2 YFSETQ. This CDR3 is CASSLKGTDSSTDTQYF. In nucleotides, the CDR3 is TGCGCCAGCAGCCTAAAAGGCACGGACTCTAGCACAGATACGCAGTATTTT.

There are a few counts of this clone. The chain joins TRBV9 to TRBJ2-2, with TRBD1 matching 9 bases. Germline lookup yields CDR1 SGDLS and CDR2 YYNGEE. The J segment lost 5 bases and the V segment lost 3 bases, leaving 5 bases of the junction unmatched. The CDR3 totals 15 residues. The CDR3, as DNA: TGTGCCAGCAGCGGGTCGACAGGGGGGACCGGGGAGCTGTTTTTT. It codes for CASSGSTGGTGELFF.

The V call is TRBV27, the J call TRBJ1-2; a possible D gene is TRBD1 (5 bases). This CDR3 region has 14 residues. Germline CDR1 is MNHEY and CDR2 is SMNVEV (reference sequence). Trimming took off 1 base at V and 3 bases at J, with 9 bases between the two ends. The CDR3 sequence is CASSLLGGDYGYTF. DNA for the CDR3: TGTGCCAGCAGTTTATTGGGGGGGGACTATGGCTACACCTTC.

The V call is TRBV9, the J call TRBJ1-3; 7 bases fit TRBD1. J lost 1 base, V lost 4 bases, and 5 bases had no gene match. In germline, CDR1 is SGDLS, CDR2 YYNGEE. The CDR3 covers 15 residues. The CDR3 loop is CASSFTGESGNTIYF. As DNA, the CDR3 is TGTGCCAGCAGCTTTACAGGGGAATCTGGAAACACCATATATTTT.

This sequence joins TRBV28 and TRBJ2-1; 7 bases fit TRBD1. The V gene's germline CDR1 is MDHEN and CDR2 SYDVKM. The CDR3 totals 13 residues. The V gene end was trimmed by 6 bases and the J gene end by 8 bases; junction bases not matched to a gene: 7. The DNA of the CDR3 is TGTGCCAGCAGGCGCACAGGGGCAGATGAGCAGTTCTTC. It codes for CASRRTGADEQFF.

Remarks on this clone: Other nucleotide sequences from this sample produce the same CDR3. The CDR3 loop is CASSPRDRDYEQYF. The CDR3 nucleotides read TGTGCCAGCAGCCCACGGGACAGGGACTACGAGCAGTACTTC. J is TRBJ2-7 and V is TRBV7-9; 9 nucleotides agree with TRBD1. V gave up 5 bases and J gave up 3 bases; unmatched junction bases: 5. The CDR3 covers 14 residues. CDR1 SEHNR and CDR2 FQNEAQ come from the germline V gene (reference sequence).

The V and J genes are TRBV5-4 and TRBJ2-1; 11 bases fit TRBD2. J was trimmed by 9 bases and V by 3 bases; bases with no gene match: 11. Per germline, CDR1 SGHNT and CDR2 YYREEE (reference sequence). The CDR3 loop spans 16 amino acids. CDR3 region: CASSSEVAGGQIEQFF. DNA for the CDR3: TGTGCCAGCAGCTCGGAGGTAGCGGGGGGGCAGATTGAGCAGTTCTTC.